This T cell receptor beta chain was identified during a study of blood T cell repertoires in COVID-19. At the level of the study: The United States, Italy and Spain provided the acute and convalescent COVID-19 samples. PBMCs, B-cell-depleted T cells, or T cells were the source of the cDNA or gDNA that made up the material.

The CDR3 contains 14 residues. The germline gives CDR1 MDHEN, CDR2 SYDVKM. Deletions cut 1 base from V and 8 bases from J, with 11 bases between. Per the study methods: How many nucleated cells were present was estimated from reference gene primer amplification. Libraries were prepared by immunoSEQ multiplex PCR; TCRdb keeps only in-frame clonotypes and omits some of them. V and J calls and clone size are given by that table; D and trimming were obtained from the DNA. Of approximately 310,000 clones in the sample, about 89% were seen once. V and J are TRBV28 and TRBJ1-4; D ambiguous. The sample taken for sequencing was peripheral blood. This TCR was sampled from a woman aged 50 to 60 who had recovered from COVID-19. The CDR3, as DNA: TGTGCCAGCAGTTTATCGCTGGCGGGCGAAAAACTGTTTTTT. As protein: CASSLSLAGEKLFF.